The 27 T cell receptor beta chains below all came from one sample that was sequenced in a study of T cell repertoires in cytomegalovirus infection. MiXCR, run by TCRdb on the reads, gives a single entry per CDR3 protein. The sample lists fewer than 700,000 distinct CDR3 sequences, 20% to 30% occurring once. The sample was CD8+ T cells from PBMCs. All receptors come from a human donor in good health (CMV status not recorded). Some clones in this sample may be carry-over from other donors' samples.

This clonotype appeared many times. This chain connects TRBV7-8 to TRBJ2-4; 11 bases agree with TRBD1. Germline V gene data show CDR1 as SGHVS and CDR2 as FQNEAQ. Trimming at V came to 3 bases and at J to 7 bases, leaving 8 bases not matched to a gene. The CDR3 is 16 residues long. The CDR3 DNA follows: TGTGCCAGCAGCTTGCGGGGGGGACAGGGGGTGAACATTCAGTACTTC. Translation: CASSLRGGQGVNIQYF.

This chain joins TRBV27 and TRBJ2-1; 10 nucleotides agree with TRBD2. Germline V gives CDR1 MNHEY, CDR2 SMNVEV (reference sequence). The V gene end was trimmed by 2 bases and the J gene end by 10 bases; junction bases not matched to a gene: 11. This CDR3 contains 16 residues. CDR3 DNA sequence: TGTGCCAGCAGTTTAAGTCCTAGCGGGGGTAAACGGGAGCAGTTCTTC. Translated: CASSLSPSGGKREQFF.

This clonotype was observed a few times. The chain couples TRBV6-2 or TRBV6-3 to TRBJ2-4; 7 bases match TRBD2. The CDR3 has 13 residues. Germline V gene sequence: CDR1 MNHEY, CDR2 SVGEGT. The ends lost 6 bases at V and 7 bases at J; junction bases unmatched: 6. In nucleotides, the CDR3 is TGTGCCAGCAGGTTGGGGGGGTGGAACATTCAGTACTTC. Its protein product is CASRLGGWNIQYF.

V usage is TRBV10-3 and J usage is TRBJ2-5, with TRBD2 as a possible D gene (6 bases). The germline V gene has CDR1 ENHRY and CDR2 SYGVKD. V lost 8 bases to trimming and J lost 0 bases, with 7 bases between them. CDR3 length: 12 residues. CDR3 region: CAIGGYQETQYF. The DNA for the CDR3 is TGTGCCATCGGGGGGTACCAAGAGACCCAGTACTTC.

This chain uses TRBV20-1 with TRBJ2-7; possibly TRBD2 for D (5 bases). Trimming removed 6 bases at V and 2 bases at J, with 11 bases between. The germline CDR1 and CDR2 sequences are DFQATT and SNEGSKA (reference sequence). The CDR3 covers 12 residues. CDR3 region: CSAGKAPYEQYF. CDR3 in DNA: TGCAGTGCCGGGAAAGCCCCCTACGAGCAGTACTTC.

As regards this clonotype: With a much larger clone just one base away, this may be a read error. This sequence joins TRBV11-3 and TRBJ2-2, with 7 bases aligning to TRBD1. Germline CDR1 and CDR2: SGHNT and YENEEA. The CDR3 consists of 18 residues. CDR3 residues: CANSHSEGATTNTGELFF. CDR3 DNA sequence: TGTGCCAACAGCCATAGCGAGGGGGCGACGACGAACACCGGGGAGCTGTTTTTT.

This clonotype was found many times. V usage is TRBV10-3 and J usage is TRBJ2-5; 7 bases map to TRBD2. CDR1 is ENHRY, CDR2 SYGVKD, per germline. The CDR3 spans 13 residues. With V trimmed by 4 bases and J by 5 bases, 4 bases remained unmatched. In nucleotides, the CDR3 is TGTGCCATCAGTGGACTAGCTGGGGAGACCCAGTACTTC. Translation: CAISGLAGETQYF.

This clonotype showed up just a few times. This chain connects TRBV27 to TRBJ2-2, with 7 positions matching TRBD1. The CDR3 extends over 16 amino acids. Germline CDR1 and CDR2: MNHEY and SMNVEV (reference sequence). With V trimmed by 7 bases and J by 5 bases, 13 bases remained unmatched. CDR3 region: CASTPDRWPGTGELFF. As DNA, the CDR3 is TGTGCCAGCACCCCGGACAGGTGGCCGGGGACCGGGGAGCTGTTTTTT.

In this sample, this clonotype turned up many times. The V gene is TRBV7-2, the J gene TRBJ1-5, with TRBD1 identical over 7 bases. The CDR3 runs 15 residues. The V gene's germline CDR1 is SGHTA and CDR2 FQGNSA. V trimming: 2 bases; J trimming: 3 bases; junction bases outside the gene matches: 4. CDR3 in DNA: TGTGCCAGCAGCTTAAACAGGGGACTCAATCAGCCCCAGCATTTT. Translating gives CASSLNRGLNQPQHF.

This clonotype was found many times. The CDR3, as DNA: TGTGCCAGCAGTTTCAAAGCAGGGGGAAACACCATATATTTT. This codes for CASSFKAGGNTIYF. This rearrangement joins TRBV28 to TRBJ1-3; the D gene is possibly TRBD1 (5 bases). The CDR3 consists of 14 residues. The V and J ends lost 3 bases and 4 bases respectively, with 10 bases between them. Germline CDR1 and CDR2: MDHEN and SYDVKM.

This clonotype was found a few times. The J gene is TRBJ2-3, the V gene TRBV6-2 or TRBV6-3; 8 positions agree with TRBD2. The CDR3 runs to 16 residues. From germline, CDR1 is MNHEY and CDR2 SVGEGT. The J segment lost 3 bases and the V segment lost 4 bases, leaving 9 bases of the junction unmatched. The chain's CDR3 is CASSSRRGADTDTQYF. The CDR3 bases are TGTGCCAGCAGTTCGCGGCGGGGGGCTGATACAGATACGCAGTATTTT.

The chain uses TRBV5-1 and TRBJ2-7; possible D gene TRBD1, 6 bases. Deletions cut 5 bases from V and 3 bases from J, with 18 bases between. In germline, CDR1 is SGHRS, CDR2 YFSETQ. The length of the CDR3 is 15 residues. The CDR3 is CASRPPAGQFYEQYF. The CDR3 coding sequence is TGCGCCAGCAGACCCCCGGCCGGACAGTTCTACGAGCAGTACTTC.

There are a few counts of this clonotype. The rearrangement links TRBV6-5 to TRBJ1-4; D possibly corresponds to TRBD1 (6 bases). Germline V CDR1 and CDR2: MNHEY, SVGAGI. CDR3 length equals 14 residues. Trimming removed 0 bases from V and 8 bases from J, with 10 bases in between. The CDR3, as DNA: TGTGCCAGCAGTTACTCGGGACAAGGGGAAAAACTGTTTTTT. Amino acids: CASSYSGQGEKLFF.

V and J are TRBV28 and TRBJ2-7; TRBD1 might be the D (5 bases). Germline V gene lookup returns CDR1 MDHEN and CDR2 SYDVKM. This CDR3 contains 14 residues. V was shortened by 5 bases and J by 2 bases, with 13 bases between the two germline ends. The CDR3 region is CASSLPGLAYEQYV. CDR3 coding DNA: TGTGCCAGCAGTCTTCCAGGGTTGGCCTACGAGCAGTACGTC.

This clonotype was observed a handful of times. An end of the junction differs from the germline gene, which may be a read error. V usage is TRBV7-6 and J usage is TRBJ2-5; D gene unclear. CDR1 is SGHVS and CDR2 is FNYEAQ in the germline V gene. The CDR3 spans 14 residues. CDR3 nucleotides: TGTGCCAGCAGCTTAGATCCCGGCCTAGTGACCCAGTGCTTC. This sequence encodes CASSLDPGLVTQCF.

This clonotype has just a few counts. The rearrangement links TRBV4-1 to TRBJ2-1; D ambiguous. This CDR3 contains 16 residues. Germline V lookup: CDR1 MGHRA, CDR2 YSYEKL. Trimming pared 4 bases from V and 0 bases from J, leaving 13 bases between. CDR3: CASSLRAAGSYNEQFF. CDR3 sequence (DNA): TGCGCCAGCAGCCTTCGGGCTGCAGGCTCCTACAATGAGCAGTTCTTC.

On this clonotype itself: A much larger clone lies a single base off, so this may be a read error. This chain links TRBV7-9 with TRBJ2-7, with no clear D. This CDR3 has 14 amino acids. CDR1 and CDR2 (germline): SEHNR, FQNEAQ (reference sequence). For the CDR3, the DNA is TGTGCCAACAGCCCCCCGACAAGATCCTACGAGCAGTACTTC. Translation: CANSPPTRSYEQYF.

The chain combines TRBV27 with TRBJ2-3; D could derive from TRBD1 or TRBD2 (5 bases each). Between the trimmed V and J ends, which lost 9 bases and 6 bases, there was a span of 19 bases. Germline V gives CDR1 MNHEY, CDR2 SMNVEV (reference sequence). The CDR3 is 14 amino acids. The CDR3 nucleotides read TGTGCCAGTTCCCCGGCCGTCTGGGGGGATACGCAGTATTTT. Amino acid sequence: CASSPAVWGDTQYF.

This clonotype was observed a handful of times. CDR3 bases: TGTGCCAGCAGCATCAGGGTGGCCGGGGAGCTGTTTTTT. Protein: CASSIRVAGELFF. V usage is TRBV7-2 and J usage is TRBJ2-2; perhaps TRBD1 as D (5 bases). The CDR3 sequence is 13 residues long. V was trimmed by 5 bases and J by 6 bases, leaving 10 bases between them. Germline V gene data show CDR1 as SGHTA and CDR2 as FQGNSA.

The V and J genes are TRBV20-1 and TRBJ2-2, with 10 positions matching TRBD2. V shed 3 bases and J 3 bases; nucleotides not matched to a gene: 19. CDR3 length: 20 residues. In germline, CDR1 is DFQATT, CDR2 SNEGSKA (reference sequence). CDR3 sequence reads: CSARRGTLTSGFDDTGELFF. The DNA of the CDR3 is TGCAGTGCTAGGCGAGGGACCTTGACTAGCGGGTTCGACGACACCGGGGAGCTGTTTTTT.

This clonotype was recorded a few times. The V and J genes are TRBV28 and TRBJ1-5, with D uncertain. V was clipped by 3 bases and J by 7 bases, with 10 bases between them. Germline CDR1 reads MDHEN; CDR2 reads SYDVKM. The CDR3 runs 13 residues. CDR3 in DNA: TGTGCCAGCAGTTTTGGGGTATACCAGCCCCAGCATTTT. Translated: CASSFGVYQPQHF.

Sample share makes this clonotype medium-sized (0.01 to 0.1%). The chain carries TRBV7-8 and TRBJ2-3; maybe TRBD2 (6 bases). V lost 7 bases, J lost 2 bases, and 16 bases lay in between. CDR1 is SGHVS, CDR2 FQNEAQ, per germline. CDR3 length equals 15 residues. The chain's CDR3 is CASTVAETLTDTQYF. For the CDR3, the DNA is TGTGCCAGCACCGTAGCGGAGACCCTCACAGATACGCAGTATTTT.

This clonotype was counted at least ten times. V usage is TRBV7-9 and J usage is TRBJ2-3; possible D gene TRBD2, 6 bases. V lost 5 bases to trimming and J lost 12 bases, with 15 bases between them. The CDR3 is 12 amino acids. CDR1 and CDR2 from the germline V gene are SEHNR and FQNEAQ (reference sequence). The CDR3 DNA is TGTGCCAGCAGCCAGAGGCGGGACTTCCAGTATTTT. Its translation: CASSQRRDFQYF.

This clonotype was seen at least ten times. The chain couples TRBV12-3 or TRBV12-4 to TRBJ1-2; unclear D gene. V lost 5 bases, J lost 8 bases, and 18 bases lay in between. This CDR3 is built from 14 residues. Here the CDR3 DNA reads TGTGCCAGCAGTATACTACAGAGCCTACCGGGCTACACCTTC. This translates into CASSILQSLPGYTF.

This clonotype appeared a few times. This chain links TRBV10-3 with TRBJ2-6, with 7 bases fitting TRBD1. Per germline, CDR1 ENHRY and CDR2 SYGVKD. V dropped 1 base and J dropped 0; count of bases not matched to a gene: 9. This CDR3 is 19 amino acids long. The CDR3 is CAISEWDRSTGSGANVLTF. As DNA, the CDR3 is TGTGCCATCAGTGAGTGGGACAGATCTACCGGCTCTGGGGCCAACGTCCTGACTTTC.

Ten or more counts support this clonotype. This chain uses TRBV12-3 or TRBV12-4 with TRBJ2-3, with unresolved D. This CDR3 region has 15 residues. V lost 7 bases, J lost 3 bases, and 17 bases lay in between. DNA for the CDR3: TGTGCCAGCACCCAGGAGTTCAGCAGAACAGATACGCAGTATTTT. Its protein product is CASTQEFSRTDTQYF.

This clonotype showed up just a few times. The chain joins TRBV7-9 to TRBJ1-4; D remains unclear. The CDR3 consists of 12 residues. Germline V gene lookup returns CDR1 SEHNR and CDR2 FQNEAQ (reference sequence). Between the trimmed V and J ends, which lost 5 bases and 5 bases, there was a span of 6 bases. In nucleotides, the CDR3 is TGTGCCAGCAGCCCCTCCAATGAAAAACTGTTTTTT. Translating it yields CASSPSNEKLFF.